Listed below are T cell receptor beta chains from one sample, sequenced in a study of CD8 T cells in ankylosing spondylitis. TCRdb reanalysed the 5' RACE reads using MiXCR and keeps one entry per CDR3 protein. The data show about 500,000 distinct CDR3 sequences, over 9.5% seen once. The material sequenced was blood, either unsorted or a sorted T cell fraction (not recorded which). Receptors were obtained from a male donor with ankylosing spondylitis. Each CDR3 is given with its conserved first and last residue. The D gene is left open where the match is weak. Size is stated for part of the rows, as once, few or many counts, or as a class when the clone is expanded.

.	TRBJ2-5	.	TRBV11-2	15	CASSLGAVTKETQYF	TGTGCCAGCAGCCTAGGGGCTGTGACCAAAGAGACCCAGTACTTC
few	TRBJ2-5	.	TRBV28	14	CASSSLTAEETQYF	TGTGCCAGCAGTTCCCTGACAGCTGAAGAGACCCAGTACTTC
.	TRBJ2-1	.	TRBV3-1	16	CASSQDWEYGYNEQFF	TGTGCCAGCAGCCAAGATTGGGAGTACGGCTACAATGAGCAGTTCTTC
.	TRBJ2-3	.	TRBV27	15	CASSLSRGSTDTQYF	TGTGCCAGCAGTTTATCCCGCGGGAGCACAGATACGCAGTATTTT
.	TRBJ2-7	TRBD2	TRBV29-1	17	CSVLLGVVGLAGYEQYF	TGCAGCGTTCTCCTCGGGGTGGTGGGACTAGCGGGGTACGAGCAGTACTTC
.	TRBJ1-5	TRBD1	TRBV20-1	16	CSARAPSGTGNQPQHF	TGCAGTGCTAGAGCCCCCTCCGGGACAGGGAATCAGCCCCAGCATTTT
.	TRBJ2-4	.	TRBV3-1	14	CASSLKGRGNIQYF	TGTGCCAGCAGCCTTAAGGGGAGGGGGAACATTCAGTACTTC
once	TRBJ2-6	.	TRBV3-1	17	CASSQGAGSSGANVLTF	TGTGCCAGCAGCCAAGGGGCGGGGAGCTCTGGGGCCAACGTCCTGACTTTC
.	TRBJ1-1	.	TRBV12-3/TRBV12-4	13	CASLQGGGTEVFF	TGTGCCAGCCTGCAGGGAGGGGGTACTGAAGTTTTCTTT
.	TRBJ1-2	.	TRBV5-6	14	CASSPGRINYGYTF	TGTGCCAGCAGCCCCGGACGGATCAACTATGGCTACACCTTC
few	TRBJ2-5	TRBD2	TRBV5-8	16	CASSWDGGEALKTQYF	TGTGCCAGCAGCTGGGACGGGGGGGAAGCGTTGAAGACCCAGTACTTC
.	TRBJ2-1	TRBD1	TRBV20-1	14	CSAHAGGAENEQFF	TGCAGTGCTCACGCAGGGGGCGCAGAGAATGAGCAGTTCTTC
.	TRBJ1-1	.	TRBV4-1	15	CASRLLPGLNTEAFF	TGCGCCAGCAGGCTACTCCCGGGACTGAACACTGAAGCTTTCTTT
.	TRBJ2-1	TRBD2	TRBV29-1	15	CSVEVLAGVGNEQFF	TGCAGCGTTGAAGTCCTAGCGGGAGTAGGCAATGAGCAGTTCTTC
few	TRBJ2-1	.	TRBV7-2	15	CASSLDGNSHNEQFF	TGTGCCAGCAGCTTAGACGGAAATTCCCACAATGAGCAGTTCTTC
many	TRBJ2-5	.	TRBV14	15	CASSQLRTRAETQYF	TGTGCCAGCAGCCAACTCCGGACCCGGGCAGAGACCCAGTACTTC
.	TRBJ1-1	.	TRBV18	14	CASSINGVDTEAFF	TGTGCCAGCTCTATTAACGGGGTCGACACTGAAGCTTTCTTT
.	TRBJ1-5	.	TRBV4-2	17	CASSQEGGGGSNQPQHF	TGTGCCAGCAGCCAAGAAGGAGGGGGAGGGAGCAATCAGCCCCAGCATTTT
.	TRBJ2-7	TRBD2	TRBV20-1	13	CSARTGTTYEQYF	TGCAGTGCTAGAACCGGGACTACCTACGAGCAGTACTTC
.	TRBJ1-1	.	TRBV28	12	CASSFRYTEAFF	TGTGCCAGCAGTTTTAGGTATACTGAAGCTTTCTTT
many	TRBJ2-6	TRBD1	TRBV7-9	19	CASRFGQGARVSGANVLTF	TGTGCCAGCAGATTTGGACAGGGGGCCCGCGTATCTGGGGCCAACGTCCTGACTTTC
many	TRBJ1-3	.	TRBV6-1	16	CASLPPVPNSGNTIYF	TGTGCCAGCCTTCCTCCTGTACCAAACTCTGGAAACACCATATATTTT
.	TRBJ1-3	TRBD1	TRBV6-1	15	CASSPDRTGGNTIYF	TGTGCCAGCAGTCCGGACAGGACGGGAGGAAACACCATATATTTT
.	TRBJ2-5	.	TRBV5-1	13	CASSSWDGETQYF	TGCGCCAGCAGCTCCTGGGACGGTGAGACCCAGTACTTC
many	TRBJ2-7	.	TRBV5-1	14	CASSLGQSAYEQYF	TGCGCCAGCAGCTTGGGACAGTCCGCCTACGAGCAGTACTTC
.	TRBJ1-1	.	TRBV27	12	CATKTGNTEAFF	TGTGCCACAAAAACAGGGAACACTGAAGCTTTCTTT